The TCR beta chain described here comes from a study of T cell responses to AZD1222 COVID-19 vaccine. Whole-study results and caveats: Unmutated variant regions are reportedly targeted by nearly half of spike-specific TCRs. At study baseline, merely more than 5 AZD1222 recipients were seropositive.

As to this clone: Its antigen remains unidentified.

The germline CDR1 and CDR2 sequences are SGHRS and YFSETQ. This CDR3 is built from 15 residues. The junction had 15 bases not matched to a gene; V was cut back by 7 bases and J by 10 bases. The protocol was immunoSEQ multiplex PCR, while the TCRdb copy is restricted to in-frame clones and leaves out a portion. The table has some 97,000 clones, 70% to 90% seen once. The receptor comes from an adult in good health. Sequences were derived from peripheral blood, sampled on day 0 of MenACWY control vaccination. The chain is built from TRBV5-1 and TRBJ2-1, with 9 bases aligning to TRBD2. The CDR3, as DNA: TGCGCCAGCGGCTGGGCGGGACTAGCACGGGAGGAGCAGTTCTTC. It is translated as CASGWAGLAREEQFF.